This T cell receptor beta chain is from a study of blood T cell repertoires in COVID-19. About the study: The United States, Italy and Spain supplied acute and convalescent COVID-19 samples. PBMCs, B-cell-depleted T cells, or T cells were the source of the cDNA or gDNA that made up the material.

V lost 1 base, J lost 0 bases, and 7 bases lay in between. This CDR3 spans 14 amino acids. In germline, CDR1 is SGHRS, CDR2 YFSETQ. This clone has only a few counts. Per the original methods: Estimates of nucleated cell counts were drawn from the amplification of reference gene primers. The assay was immunoSEQ multiplex PCR, and TCRdb's table has in-frame clones only and misses some. V, J and clone size are those of that table, while D and trimming were read from the DNA. The sample has 110,000 or so clones; approximately 84% are singletons. The receptor comes from a man aged 35 to 55 with acute or convalescent COVID-19. The rearrangement links TRBV5-1 to TRBJ1-1; D perhaps matches TRBD1 (6 bases). The sequenced sample consisted of peripheral blood. The CDR3 nucleotides read TGCGCCAGCAGCTTGACAGGGTTGAACACTGAAGCTTTCTTT. Protein: CASSLTGLNTEAFF.